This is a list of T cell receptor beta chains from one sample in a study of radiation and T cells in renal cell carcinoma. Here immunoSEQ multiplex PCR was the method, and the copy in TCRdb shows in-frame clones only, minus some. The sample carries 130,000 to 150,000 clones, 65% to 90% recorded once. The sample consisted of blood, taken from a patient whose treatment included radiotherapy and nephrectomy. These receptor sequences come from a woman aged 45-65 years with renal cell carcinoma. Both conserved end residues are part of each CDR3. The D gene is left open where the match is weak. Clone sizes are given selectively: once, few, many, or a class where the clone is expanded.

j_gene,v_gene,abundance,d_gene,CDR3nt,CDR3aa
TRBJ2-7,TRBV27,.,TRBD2,TGTGCCAGCAGTTTATCCTGGCGGGGGAGCTCCTACGAGCAGTACTTC,CASSLSWRGSSYEQYF
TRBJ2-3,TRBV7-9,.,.,TGTGCCAGCAGCCCGCCCACAGATACGCAGTATTTT,CASSPPTDTQYF
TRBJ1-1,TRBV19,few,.,TGTGCCAGTAGTATGAGCAGGGATACGAACACTGAAGCTTTCTTT,CASSMSRDTNTEAFF
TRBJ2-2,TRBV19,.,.,TGTGCCAGTAGTAGGGGGAGTGCGAACACCGGGGAGCTGTTTTTT,CASSRGSANTGELFF
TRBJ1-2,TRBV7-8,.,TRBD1,TGTGCCAGCAGCTTGGGGACAGGGAAGAACTATGGCTACACCTTC,CASSLGTGKNYGYTF
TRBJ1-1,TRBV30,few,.,TGTGCCTGGACTGTAAGAGGGGCCACCTTCTTCGACACTGAAGCTTTCTTT,CAWTVRGATFFDTEAFF
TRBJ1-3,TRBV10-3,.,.,TGTGCCATCAGTGAGTCCCCAGGGGCCGGAAACACCATATATTTT,CAISESPGAGNTIYF
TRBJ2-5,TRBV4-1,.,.,TGCGCCAGCAGCCCCCCGGGGGCAGAGGGCCAAGAGACCCAGTACTTC,CASSPPGAEGQETQYF
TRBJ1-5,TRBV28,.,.,TGTGCCAGCAGTCCGGGGGCGTGGGCCCAGCATTTT,CASSPGAWAQHF
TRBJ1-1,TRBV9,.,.,TGTGCCAGCAGCCGGACCGACGTAGGTACTGAAGCTTTCTTT,CASSRTDVGTEAFF
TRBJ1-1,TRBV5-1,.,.,TGCGCCAGCAGCTTGGAAGGGGGAACTGAAGCTTTCTTT,CASSLEGGTEAFF
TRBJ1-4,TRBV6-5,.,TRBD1,TGTGCCAGCAGAGATCCAACAGGGGGCAAGGAAAAACTGTTTTTT,CASRDPTGGKEKLFF
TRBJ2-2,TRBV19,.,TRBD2,TGTGCCAGTAATAGCGGGGCGCAGGGGACCGGGGAGCTGTTTTTT,CASNSGAQGTGELFF
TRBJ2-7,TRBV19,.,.,TGTGCCAGCAACGGGGACACCTCCTACGAGCAGTACTTC,CASNGDTSYEQYF
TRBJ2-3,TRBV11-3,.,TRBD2,TGTGCCAGCAGCTTACTAGCGGATAGCACAGATACGCAGTATTTT,CASSLLADSTDTQYF
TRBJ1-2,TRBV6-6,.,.,TGTGCCAGCAGTTATTCAGCCGGGACCCAGGGGGGCTACACCTTC,CASSYSAGTQGGYTF
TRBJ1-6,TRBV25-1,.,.,TGTGCCAGCAGTGAAACTGTATCGGGTTCACCCCTCCACTTT,CASSETVSGSPLHF
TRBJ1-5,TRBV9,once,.,TGTGCCAGCAGCGTTTTGGGACAATCCAATCAGCCCCAGCATTTT,CASSVLGQSNQPQHF
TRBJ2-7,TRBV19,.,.,TGTGCCAGTAGTACCGGGTTTCCAGGGCAGTACTTC,CASSTGFPGQYF
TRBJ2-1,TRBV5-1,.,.,TGCGCCCCCGAGGTAGCGAGTTACAATGAGCAGTTCTTC,CAPEVASYNEQFF